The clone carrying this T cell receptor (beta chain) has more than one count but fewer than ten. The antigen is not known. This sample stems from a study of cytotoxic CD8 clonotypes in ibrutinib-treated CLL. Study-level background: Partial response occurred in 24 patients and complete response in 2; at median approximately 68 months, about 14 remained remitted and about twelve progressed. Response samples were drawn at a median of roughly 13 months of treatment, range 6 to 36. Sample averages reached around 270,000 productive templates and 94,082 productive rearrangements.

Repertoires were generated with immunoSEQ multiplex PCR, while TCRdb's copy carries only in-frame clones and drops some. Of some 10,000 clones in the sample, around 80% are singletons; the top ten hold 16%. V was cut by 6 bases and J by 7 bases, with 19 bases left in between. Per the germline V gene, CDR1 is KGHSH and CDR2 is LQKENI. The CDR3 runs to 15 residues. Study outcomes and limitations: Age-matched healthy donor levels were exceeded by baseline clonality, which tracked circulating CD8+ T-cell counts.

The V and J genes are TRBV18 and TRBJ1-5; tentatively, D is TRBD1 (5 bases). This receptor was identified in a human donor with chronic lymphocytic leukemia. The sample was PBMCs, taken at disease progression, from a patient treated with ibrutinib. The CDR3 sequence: CASSPGTRTGQPQHF. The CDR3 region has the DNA TGTGCCAGCTCCCCCGGGACCCGAACGGGACAGCCCCAGCATTTT.